This T cell receptor beta chain was sequenced during a study of PD-1 blockade in classical Hodgkin lymphoma. As to this clone: Its antigen is not known.

Assay: immunoSEQ multiplex PCR; the TCRdb copy retains only in-frame clones and omits some. The sample yields over 75,000 clones, 75% to 95% seen once. Study-level findings and limits: Reported baseline diversity: healthy donors highest, relapsed/refractory patients lowest. Patients with an early start, nivolumab under 1 year after ASCT, were excluded. CD4+ TCR diversity climbed significantly by C4D1, unlike CD8+ TCR diversity. Lower baseline TCR diversity marked trial partial responders and progressors.

Stated time point: cycle 4 day 1 (C4D1), after 5 to 7 weeks of nivolumab. Every patient relapsed after autologous stem cell transplantation, and brentuximab vedotin exposure varied. The CDR3 extends over 11 amino acids. The V gene lost 5 bases and the J gene lost 8 bases, with 9 bases spanning the gap. In germline, CDR1 is SGHAT, CDR2 FQNNGV. The sequence was collected from a human donor with classical Hodgkin lymphoma. The sample was peripheral blood mononuclear cells (PBMCs), taken before the fourth cycle of nivolumab. This rearrangement joins TRBV11-2 to TRBJ1-2; a weak D match, TRBD1 (5 bases). CDR3 in DNA: TGTGCCAGCAGCCACAGGTGGGGCTACACCTTC. Encoded protein: CASSHRWGYTF.